This T cell receptor beta chain was profiled in a study of blood T cell repertoires in COVID-19. Original methodology: It was from reference gene primer amplification that nucleated cell counts were estimated. Sequencing used immunoSEQ multiplex PCR; TCRdb keeps in-frame clones, though not all of them. Clonal size and the V and J genes are those of that table, whereas D and trimming came from the DNA. The sample has some 240,000 clones; approximately 88% are singletons. Germline assignment: CDR1 SNHLY and CDR2 FYNNEI. This CDR3 is built from 14 residues. V lost 3 bases, J lost 2 bases, and 10 bases lay in between. Participants, about 18 to 90 years old, spanned about 26 US areas.

Input material: PBMCs or T cells enriched from blood (not recorded which). This TCR was sampled from a middle-aged woman who had been exposed to COVID-19. The chain joins TRBV2 to TRBJ2-5; tentatively, D is TRBD1 (6 bases). CDR3 sequence: CASSEGATQETQYF. CDR3 bases: TGTGCCAGCAGTGAGGGGGCCACACAAGAGACCCAGTACTTC.